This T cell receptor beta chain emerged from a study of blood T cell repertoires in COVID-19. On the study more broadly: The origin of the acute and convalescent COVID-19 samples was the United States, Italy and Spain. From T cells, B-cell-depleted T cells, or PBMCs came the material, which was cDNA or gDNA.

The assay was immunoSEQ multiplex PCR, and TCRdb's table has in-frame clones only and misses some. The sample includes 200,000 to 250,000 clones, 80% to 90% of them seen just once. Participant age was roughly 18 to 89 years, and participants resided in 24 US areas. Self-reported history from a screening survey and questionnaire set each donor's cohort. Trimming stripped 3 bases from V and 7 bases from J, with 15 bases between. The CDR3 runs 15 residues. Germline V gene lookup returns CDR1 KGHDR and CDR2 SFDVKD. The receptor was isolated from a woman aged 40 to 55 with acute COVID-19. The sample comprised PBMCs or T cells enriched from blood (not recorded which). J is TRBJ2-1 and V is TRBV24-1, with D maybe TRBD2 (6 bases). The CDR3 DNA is TGTGCCACCAGTGATCCCGGGACTCACCCTAATGAGCAGTTCTTC. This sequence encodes CATSDPGTHPNEQFF.